This TCR beta chain was sequenced for a study of metastatic and nonmetastatic thyroid tumors. Thyroid surgery had not been preceded by any treatment in any patient. TCRdb re-called the PCR reads through MiXCR. The sample records fewer than 8,000 clones, about 19% being singletons. Sample share makes this clone medium-sized. CDR1 is SGHAT and CDR2 is FQNNGV in the germline V gene. This CDR3 is 16 amino acids long. V was shortened by 2 bases and J by 1 base, with 14 bases between the two germline ends. The sample consisted of adjacent normal tissue. This clonotype originated in a female donor with papillary thyroid cancer or a benign thyroid nodule (not recorded which). Some clones in this sample may be carry-over from other donors' samples. The chain carries TRBV11-2 and TRBJ1-1; D unresolved. The CDR3 protein is CASSLYRGTGNTEAFF. CDR3 DNA sequence: TGTGCCAGCAGCTTATATCGGGGAACGGGGAACACTGAAGCTTTCTTT.